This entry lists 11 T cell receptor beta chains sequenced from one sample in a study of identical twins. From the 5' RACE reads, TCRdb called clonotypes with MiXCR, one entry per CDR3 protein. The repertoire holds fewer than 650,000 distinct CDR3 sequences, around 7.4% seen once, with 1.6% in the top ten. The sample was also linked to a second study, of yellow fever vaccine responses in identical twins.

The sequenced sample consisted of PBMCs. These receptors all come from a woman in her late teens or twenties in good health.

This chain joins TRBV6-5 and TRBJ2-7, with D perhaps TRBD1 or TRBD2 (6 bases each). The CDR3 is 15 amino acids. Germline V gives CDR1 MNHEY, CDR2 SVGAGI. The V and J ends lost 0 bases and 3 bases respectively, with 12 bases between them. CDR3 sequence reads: CASSYSGGLVYEQYF. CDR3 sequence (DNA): TGTGCCAGCAGTTACTCTGGGGGGCTAGTCTACGAGCAGTACTTC.

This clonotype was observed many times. Here the CDR3 reads CASSQDYYNEQFF. CDR3 DNA: TGCGCCAGCAGCCAAGACTACTACAATGAGCAGTTCTTC. This chain links TRBV4-1 with TRBJ2-1; D not resolved. Between the trimmed V and J ends, which lost 0 bases and 3 bases, there was a span of 3 bases. The length of the CDR3 is 13 residues. The germline V gene has CDR1 MGHRA and CDR2 YSYEKL.

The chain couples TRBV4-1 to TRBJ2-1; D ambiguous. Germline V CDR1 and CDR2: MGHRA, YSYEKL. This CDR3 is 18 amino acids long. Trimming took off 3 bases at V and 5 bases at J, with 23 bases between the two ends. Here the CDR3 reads CASSQAHTGRLEHNEQFF. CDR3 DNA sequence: TGCGCCAGCAGCCAGGCCCACACCGGACGCCTAGAGCACAATGAGCAGTTCTTC.

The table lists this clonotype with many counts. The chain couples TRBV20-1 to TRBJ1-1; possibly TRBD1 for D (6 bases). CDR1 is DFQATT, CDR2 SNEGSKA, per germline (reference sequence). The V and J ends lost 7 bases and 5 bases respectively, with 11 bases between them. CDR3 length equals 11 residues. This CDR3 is CSGPGETEAFF. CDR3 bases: TGCAGTGGTCCAGGGGAGACTGAAGCTTTCTTT.

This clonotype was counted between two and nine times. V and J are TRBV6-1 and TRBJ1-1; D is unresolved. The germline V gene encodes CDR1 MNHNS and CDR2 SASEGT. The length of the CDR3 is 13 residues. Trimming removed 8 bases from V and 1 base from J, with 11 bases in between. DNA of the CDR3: TGTGCCAGCTCCCGGCCCCAGAACACTGAAGCTTTCTTT. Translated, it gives CASSRPQNTEAFF.

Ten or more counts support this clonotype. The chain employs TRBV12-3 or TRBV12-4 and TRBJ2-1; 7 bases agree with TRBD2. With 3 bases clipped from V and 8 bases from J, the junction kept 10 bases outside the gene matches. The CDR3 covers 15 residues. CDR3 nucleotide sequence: TGTGCCAGCAGTTTGAGTCCAGCGGGGTTATATGAGCAGTTCTTC. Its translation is CASSLSPAGLYEQFF.

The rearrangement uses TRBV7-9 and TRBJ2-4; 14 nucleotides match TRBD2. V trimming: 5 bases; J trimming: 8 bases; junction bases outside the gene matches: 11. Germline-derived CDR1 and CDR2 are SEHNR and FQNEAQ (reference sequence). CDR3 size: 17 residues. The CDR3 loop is CASSMTRTSGGRDIQYF. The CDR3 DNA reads TGTGCCAGCAGCATGACTCGGACTAGCGGGGGGAGGGACATTCAGTACTTC.

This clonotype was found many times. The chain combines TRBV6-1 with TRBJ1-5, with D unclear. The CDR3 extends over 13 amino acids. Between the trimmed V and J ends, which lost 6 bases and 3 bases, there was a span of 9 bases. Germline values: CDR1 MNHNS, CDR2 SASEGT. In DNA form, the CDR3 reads TGTGCCAGCAGGGTGGGTAACAATCAGCCCCAGCATTTT. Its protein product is CASRVGNNQPQHF.

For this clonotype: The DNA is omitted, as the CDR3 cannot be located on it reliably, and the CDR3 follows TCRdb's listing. CDR3 protein: CASSFGSGTNDNEQFF. The chain is built from TRBV5-1 and TRBJ2-1; TRBD2 was called by the table and not checked on the DNA. 16 amino acids form the CDR3, both terminal residues included. The germline CDR1 and CDR2 sequences are SGHRS and YFSETQ.

The CDR3 is CASKGSDGNSPLHF. The CDR3 DNA sequence: TGTGCCAGCAAGGGAAGCGACGGTAATTCACCCCTCCACTTT. The chain employs TRBV2 and TRBJ1-6, with D unresolved. The CDR3 sequence is 14 residues long. In germline, CDR1 is SNHLY, CDR2 FYNNEI. The ends were cut back, 7 bases at V and 6 bases at J, with 13 bases in the middle. Drawing the rest from reference TRBV2 and TRBJ1-6, the complete variable domain is EPEVTQTPSHQVTQMGQEVILRCVPISNHLYFYWYRQILGQKVEFLVSFYNNEISEKSEIFDDQFSVERPDGSNFTLKIRSTKLEDSAMYFCASKGSDGNSPLHFGNGTRLTVT.

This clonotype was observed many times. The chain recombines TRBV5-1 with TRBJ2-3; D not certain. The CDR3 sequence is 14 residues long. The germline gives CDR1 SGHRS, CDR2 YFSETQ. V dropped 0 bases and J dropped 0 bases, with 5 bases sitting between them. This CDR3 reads CASSLDYSTDTQYF. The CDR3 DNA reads TGCGCCAGCAGCTTGGACTACAGCACAGATACGCAGTATTTT.